The T cell receptor (beta chain) under discussion was sequenced for a study of blood T cell repertoires in COVID-19. Study at large: The study drew acute and convalescent COVID-19 samples from the United States, Italy and Spain. Nucleic acid was either cDNA or gDNA, and it came from T cells, B-cell-depleted T cells, or PBMCs.

Original processing notes: Estimation of nucleated cell counts relied on the amplification of reference gene primers. Repertoires were generated with immunoSEQ multiplex PCR, while TCRdb's copy carries only in-frame clones and drops some. D and trimming were read from the DNA, whereas the V and J calls and clone size are those reported in that table. The table has fewer than 250,000 clones, around nine tenths seen once; the top ten hold around 1.6%. Germline CDR1 is SGDLS and CDR2 is YYNGEE. This CDR3 region has 14 residues. With 4 bases removed from V and 3 bases from J, the gap between germline ends came to 14 bases.

The origin of this receptor is a woman aged 55-70 years who had recovered from COVID-19. The sample was peripheral blood. This chain joins TRBV9 and TRBJ2-7; no definite D call. CDR3 nucleotide sequence: TGTGCCAGCAGCCCTTCCGCCCTTAGCTACGAGCAGTACTTC. The encoded protein is CASSPSALSYEQYF.